These 2 T cell receptor beta chains originate from one sample sequenced in a study of T cell repertoires in cytomegalovirus infection. Their recognized antigens are unknown. TCRdb itself ran the reads through MiXCR, one entry per CDR3 protein. The sample yields 110,000 to 150,000 distinct CDR3 sequences, over 25% seen once. Sequences were derived from CD8+ T cells from cultured PBMCs, sampled from culture after CMV antigen stimulation. The origin of the receptors is a human donor in good health (CMV status not recorded). Some clones in this sample may be carry-over from other donors' samples.

This clonotype has at least ten counts. The chain is built from TRBV7-6 and TRBJ2-7; perhaps TRBD2 as D (5 bases). V lost 5 bases, J lost 4 bases, and 12 bases lay in between. CDR1 SGHVS and CDR2 FNYEAQ come from the germline V gene. CDR3 length equals 13 residues. CDR3 sequence (DNA): TGTGCCAGCAGCCTTACTGAGGGTTACGAGCAGTACTTC. This sequence encodes CASSLTEGYEQYF.

CDR3 sequence (DNA): TGTGCCAGCACCCCGGGATCACATGGCTACACCTTC. Translated: CASTPGSHGYTF. The rearrangement joins TRBV12-3 or TRBV12-4 to TRBJ1-2, with D uncertain. The length of the CDR3 is 12 residues. The V gene lost 7 bases and the J gene lost 6 bases, with 12 bases spanning the gap.